These 26 T cell receptor beta chains were all obtained from the same sample, sequenced in a study of response to subunit inactivated influenza vaccine. TCRdb reprocessed the RT-PCR reads via MiXCR and lists one record per CDR3 protein. This table holds a few hundred thousand distinct CDR3 sequences, around 11% found once. This sample also belongs to another study, concerning T cells expressing NK-cell markers. That source adds: UMIs accompanied the 5'RACE template switching by which TCR beta cDNA was made.

Material: PBMCs from blood, obtained on the day of vaccination. The receptor source for this set is a man aged 50 or older who received an inactivated influenza vaccine.

The sample holds a few counts of this clonotype. V gene TRBV12-3 or TRBV12-4 combines with J gene TRBJ2-1, with D unclear. CDR3 size: 11 residues. V was trimmed by 3 bases and J by 9 bases, leaving 6 bases between them. The CDR3 sequence is CASSFGFEQFF. For the CDR3, the DNA is TGTGCCAGCAGTTTTGGGTTTGAGCAGTTCTTC.

The J gene is TRBJ2-7, the V gene TRBV10-3; D perhaps matches TRBD1 (6 bases). The germline CDR1 and CDR2 sequences are ENHRY and SYGVKD. Trimming stripped 6 bases from V and 5 bases from J, with 11 bases between. The CDR3 runs to 12 residues. CDR3 sequence reads: CAIRRQEDEQYF. As DNA, the CDR3 is TGTGCCATCAGAAGACAGGAGGACGAGCAGTACTTC.

Only a few counts were recorded for this clonotype. The chain is built from TRBV7-9 and TRBJ2-1; 7 bases are shared with TRBD2. The CDR3 loop spans 13 amino acids. Germline lookup yields CDR1 SEHNR and CDR2 FQNEAQ (reference sequence). The CDR3 here is CAAGESSYNEQFF. As DNA, the CDR3 is TGTGCTGCGGGGGAGAGCTCCTACAATGAGCAGTTCTTC.

The chain has TRBV20-1 and TRBJ2-1, with TRBD2 matching 11 bases. The germline gives CDR1 DFQATT, CDR2 SNEGSKA (reference sequence). The CDR3 loop spans 14 amino acids. J was trimmed by 8 bases and V by 7 bases; bases with no gene match: 10. The CDR3 nucleotides are TGCAGTGGTCAACTAGCGGGAGTGCGGGATGAGCAGTTCTTC. Translated, it gives CSGQLAGVRDEQFF.

This clonotype has ten or more counts. This rearrangement joins TRBV7-8 to TRBJ2-3; D is uncertain. Deletions cut 5 bases from V and 4 bases from J, with 10 bases between. Per the germline V gene, CDR1 is SGHVS and CDR2 is FQNEAQ. The CDR3 has 13 amino acids. CDR3 coding DNA: TGTGCCAGCAGCCCCCCTAGGGCAGATACGCAGTATTTT. Translation gives CASSPPRADTQYF.

This clonotype occurred a few times. The rearrangement uses TRBV12-3 or TRBV12-4 and TRBJ2-1; no firm D call. This CDR3 is 11 amino acids long. V was pared by 5 bases and J by 9 bases, with 8 bases between. The CDR3 nucleotides are TGTGCCAGCAGTAGCCCGCTTGAGCAGTTCTTC. This translates into CASSSPLEQFF.

This clonotype appeared a few times. The gene calls are TRBV9 and TRBJ2-2; TRBD1 might be the D (5 bases). The CDR3 has 17 residues. From germline, CDR1 is SGDLS and CDR2 YYNGEE. V gave up 0 bases and J gave up 4 bases, with 16 bases separating them. This CDR3 is CASSVGGFQGGTGELFF. CDR3 sequence (DNA): TGTGCCAGCAGCGTAGGAGGTTTTCAGGGCGGCACCGGGGAGCTGTTTTTT.

The chain uses TRBV7-6 and TRBJ2-2, with 11 bases identical to TRBD2. CDR3 length equals 17 residues. J lost 5 bases, V lost 4 bases, and 9 bases had no gene match. CDR1 SGHVS and CDR2 FNYEAQ come from the germline V gene. CDR3 sequence: CASSSAGLAGGTGELFF. The CDR3 nucleotides read TGTGCCAGCAGCTCCGCTGGTCTAGCGGGAGGAACCGGGGAGCTGTTTTTT. The variable domain in full, with the rest retrieved from reference TRBV7-6 and TRBJ2-2, is GAGVSQSPRYKVTKRGQDVALRCDPISGHVSLYWYRQALGQGPEFLTYFNYEAQQDKSGLPNDRFSAERPEGSISTLTIQRTEQRDSAMYRCASSSAGLAGGTGELFFGEGSRLTVL.

This clonotype turned up a few times. The chain recombines TRBV2 with TRBJ2-1; D might be TRBD2 (6 bases). Per germline, CDR1 SNHLY and CDR2 FYNNEI. The CDR3 is 16 residues long. Trimming took off 2 bases at V and 5 bases at J, with 16 bases between the two ends. CDR3 sequence (DNA): TGTGCCAGCAGTGAAATTGTATGGGCTAGCGACAATGAGCAGTTCTTC. Its translation: CASSEIVWASDNEQFF.

Worth noting for this clonotype: A much bigger clone sits one base away, suggesting this may be a read error. The genes are TRBV20-1 and TRBJ2-5; 12 bases agree with TRBD2. The CDR3 totals 14 residues. V lost 6 bases to trimming and J lost 0 bases; unmatched junction nucleotides: 2. Germline CDR1 reads DFQATT; CDR2 reads SNEGSKA (reference sequence). The CDR3 DNA reads as TGCAGTGCAACTAGCGGGGGGCACCAAGAGACCCAGTACTTC. Translating it yields CSATSGGHQETQYF.

The sample holds a few counts of this clonotype. The rearrangement uses TRBV5-1 and TRBJ2-7; D is unresolved. The CDR3 is 14 amino acids. V was cut by 0 bases and J by 2 bases, with 9 bases left in between. Germline-derived CDR1 and CDR2 are SGHRS and YFSETQ. CDR3 nucleotides: TGCGCCAGCAGCTTGGCCAATGGACCCTACGAGCAGTACTTC. This codes for CASSLANGPYEQYF.

At least ten counts were recorded for this clonotype. This chain uses TRBV6-2 or TRBV6-3 with TRBJ2-2, with a possible D match to TRBD1 (6 bases). Germline values: CDR1 MNHEY, CDR2 SVGEGT. This CDR3 contains 16 residues. Trimming removed 2 bases from V and 7 bases from J, with 17 bases in between. The CDR3 loop is CASSYAARGSSGELFF. The CDR3 coding sequence is TGTGCCAGCAGTTACGCGGCCAGGGGATCGAGCGGGGAGCTGTTTTTT.

This chain uses TRBV11-2 with TRBJ2-3; 11 bases are shared with TRBD2. The length of the CDR3 is 20 residues. Germline V gives CDR1 SGHAT, CDR2 FQNNGV. V shed 2 bases, J shed 0 bases, and the junction held 13 bases outside the gene matches. CDR3 bases: TGTGCCAGCAGCTTATATCTAACCGGGACTAGCGGATTTAGCACAGATACGCAGTATTTT. Translated, it gives CASSLYLTGTSGFSTDTQYF.

This clonotype was recorded a few times. The chain has TRBV29-1 and TRBJ2-3; 10 bases map to TRBD1. J lost 2 bases, V lost 6 bases, and 5 bases had no gene match. Germline CDR1 reads SQVTM; CDR2 reads ANQGSEA. The CDR3 length is 14 residues. The CDR3 is CSVWTGGPTDTQYF. In nucleotides, the CDR3 is TGCAGCGTCTGGACAGGGGGGCCCACAGATACGCAGTATTTT.

The V and J genes are TRBV7-9 and TRBJ2-7, with D tentatively TRBD1 or TRBD2 (5 bases each). This CDR3 has 15 residues. From germline, CDR1 is SEHNR and CDR2 FQNEAQ (reference sequence). V dropped 5 bases and J dropped 3 bases, with 17 bases sitting between them. The CDR3 sequence: CASSRDGTMIYEQYF. The CDR3 DNA reads TGTGCCAGCAGCCGGGACGGGACCATGATCTACGAGCAGTACTTC.

The chain combines TRBV11-3 with TRBJ2-7, with TRBD1 identical over 8 bases. The CDR3 contains 13 residues. CDR1 SGHNT and CDR2 YENEEA come from the germline V gene. V was pared by 5 bases and J by 6 bases, with 6 bases of the junction left unmatched. CDR3 bases: TGTGCCAGCAGCCGAAGACAGGGGTCCGAGCAGTACTTC. Its translation: CASSRRQGSEQYF.

This clonotype was observed a few times. CDR3 amino acids: CASSPGIAGLFF. For the CDR3, the DNA is TGTGCCAGCAGTCCCGGGATCGCGGGGCTGTTTTTT. The rearrangement joins TRBV12-3 or TRBV12-4 to TRBJ2-2; D is perhaps TRBD2 (5 bases). This CDR3 region has 12 residues. With 5 bases removed from V and 13 bases from J, the gap between germline ends came to 14 bases.

The chain recombines TRBV20-1 with TRBJ2-4, with 11 bases lining up with TRBD2. Germline CDR1 is DFQATT and CDR2 is SNEGSKA (reference sequence). The CDR3 consists of 17 residues. The trim removed 3 bases at V and 1 base at J, leaving 8 bases unmatched. The CDR3 here is CSARTSGEFQAKNIQYF. CDR3 coding DNA: TGCAGTGCTAGGACTAGCGGGGAGTTCCAGGCCAAAAACATTCAGTACTTC.

This clonotype appeared a few times. The chain is built from TRBV20-1 and TRBJ2-5; possible D gene TRBD2, 6 bases. CDR1 is DFQATT and CDR2 is SNEGSKA in the germline V gene (reference sequence). This CDR3 has 14 residues. The ends were cut back, 6 bases at V and 5 bases at J, with 19 bases in the middle. The chain's CDR3 is CSAVRLGPLETQYF. DNA of the CDR3: TGCAGTGCGGTACGACTAGGCCCGTTGGAGACCCAGTACTTC.

J is TRBJ2-7 and V is TRBV10-3, with D possibly TRBD1 on 6 matching bases. The ends were cut back, 0 bases at V and 2 bases at J, with 8 bases in the middle. The CDR3 runs 14 residues. The V gene's germline CDR1 is ENHRY and CDR2 SYGVKD. In nucleotides, the CDR3 is TGTGCCATCAGTGAGTCGGGGGCGACCTACGAGCAGTACTTC. It codes for CAISESGATYEQYF.

This clonotype was counted a few times. V usage is TRBV5-1 and J usage is TRBJ2-3; no clear D gene. Trimming removed 4 bases at V and 5 bases at J, with 14 bases between. CDR1 and CDR2 from the germline V gene are SGHRS and YFSETQ. The length of the CDR3 is 14 residues. In DNA, the CDR3 is TGCGCCAGCAGCAGATCTACAGTTGGAGATACGCAGTATTTT. This encodes CASSRSTVGDTQYF.

The chain couples TRBV12-3 or TRBV12-4 to TRBJ2-7; 7 bases line up with TRBD2. V trimming: 2 bases; J trimming: 9 bases; junction bases outside the gene matches: 1. This CDR3 spans 11 amino acids. Here the CDR3 DNA reads TGTGCCAGCAGTTTAAGCGGGGTGCAGTACTTC. Its protein product is CASSLSGVQYF.

The V gene is TRBV4-1, the J gene TRBJ2-7; D tentatively fits TRBD1 or TRBD2 (5 bases each). V lost 0 bases and J lost 3, with 12 bases in between. The CDR3 has 15 residues. CDR1 MGHRA and CDR2 YSYEKL come from the germline V gene. CDR3 protein: CASSQEPGPYYEQYF. The CDR3, as DNA: TGCGCCAGCAGCCAAGAACCGGGGCCTTACTACGAGCAGTACTTC.

The CDR3 sequence: CASSHDRGATDTQYF. CDR3 nucleotide sequence: TGTGCCAGCAGCCATGACAGGGGCGCTACAGATACGCAGTATTTT. This chain joins TRBV5-5 and TRBJ2-3; 8 bases are a match to TRBD1. V shed 4 bases and J 3 bases; nucleotides not matched to a gene: 7. Germline-derived CDR1 and CDR2 are SGHKS and YYEKEE (reference sequence). The CDR3 contains 15 residues.

The chain recombines TRBV7-6 with TRBJ2-7, with D possibly matching TRBD1 (5 bases). Trimming left V 1 base short and J 0 bases short, with 10 bases between. Germline CDR1 reads SGHVS; CDR2 reads FNYEAQ. The CDR3 totals 15 residues. CDR3 loop: CASSLGQQNSYEQYF. The DNA for the CDR3 is TGTGCCAGCAGCTTAGGACAGCAAAACTCCTACGAGCAGTACTTC.

There are a few counts of this clonotype. The chain combines TRBV7-8 with TRBJ1-6, with D possibly TRBD1 on 6 matching bases. Germline V gene lookup returns CDR1 SGHVS and CDR2 FQNEAQ. V shed 5 bases and J shed 10 bases, with 21 bases lying between them. This CDR3 region has 16 residues. This CDR3 is CASSPAQGSIGSPLHF. CDR3 nucleotides: TGTGCCAGCAGCCCGGCGCAGGGGTCGATCGGATCACCCCTCCACTTT.